These T cell receptor beta chains were read from a single sample in a study of PD-1 blockade in mismatch repair-deficient tumors. Clones were read by immunoSEQ multiplex PCR, and TCRdb kept only the in-frame ones, dropping some. The sample holds under 150,000 clones, 70% to 90% seen once. The specimen comprised peripheral blood, sampled 44 weeks after starting pembrolizumab. These receptors all stem from an adult with mismatch repair-deficient cancer. Each CDR3 is given with its conserved first and last residue. Only part of the rows carry a size: once, few, many, or a class if the clone is expanded.

v_gene	abundance	j_gene	CDR3aa
TRBV7-6	NA	TRBJ2-7	CASSAAGAGYEQYF
TRBV19	NA	TRBJ2-7	CASSIGAAEQYF
TRBV9	NA	TRBJ2-1	CASSPPGTGRDNEQFF
TRBV30	NA	TRBJ2-7	CAWSVTGYEQYF
TRBV19	NA	TRBJ2-7	CASSIDQGNYEQYF
TRBV7-9	few	TRBJ1-2	CASSSSRANYGYTF
TRBV6-6	NA	TRBJ2-7	CASSLTGVTYEQYF
TRBV2	NA	TRBJ1-1	CASSSDRGGATEAFF
TRBV30	NA	TRBJ1-3	CAWMGPGSGNTIYF
TRBV7-9	NA	TRBJ2-3	CASRGATDTQYF
TRBV7-9	NA	TRBJ1-2	CASSSPLHRQDGYTF
TRBV15	NA	TRBJ2-3	CATSRVGGYTQYF
TRBV28	NA	TRBJ2-7	CASSLSPGNFYEQYF
TRBV6-6	NA	TRBJ2-1	CASSYSRGRALNEQFF
TRBV30	NA	TRBJ2-7	CAWSVRINSYEQYF
TRBV7-9	NA	TRBJ2-7	CASSFSREGSEQYF
TRBV6-5	NA	TRBJ1-5	CASSRRPNQPQHF
TRBV4-1	NA	TRBJ2-5	CASSLRRDSQETQYF
TRBV27	NA	TRBJ2-7	CASSLGPPLAPRSYEQYF
TRBV6-5	NA	TRBJ2-1	CASSSLDRGPPNEQFF
TRBV5-6	NA	TRBJ2-7	CASSSEPRESSYEQYF
TRBV29-1	NA	TRBJ2-7	CSVEGLGRGEQYF
TRBV15	NA	TRBJ2-7	CDKRSYEQYF